These T cell receptor beta chains were read from a single sample in a study of technical replicates of blood from a few donors. Assay: immunoSEQ multiplex PCR; the TCRdb copy retains only in-frame clones and omits some. The sample lists under 95,000 clones, roughly 98% occurring once. Sequencing was carried out using T cells isolated from PBMCs. The source is a human donor in good health. The CDR3 runs from the conserved cysteine through the conserved F or W. Fields, in order: clone size, D gene, V gene, J gene, CDR3 DNA, CDR3 protein. A D gene is named only where the DNA matches it firmly. Rows may omit the clone size; those that give it use once, few, many or a size class.

clone size: .
D gene: .
V gene: TRBV7-7
J gene: TRBJ2-3
CDR3 DNA: TGTGCTAGCAGCTTTCAGGGCACAGATACGCAGTATTTT
CDR3 protein: CASSFQGTDTQYF

clone size: .
D gene: TRBD2
V gene: TRBV9
J gene: TRBJ2-7
CDR3 DNA: TGTGCCAGCAGCGGGGGGGTACCGGGACTAGCGGTTAGCTCCTACGAGCAGTACTTC
CDR3 protein: CASSGGVPGLAVSSYEQYF

clone size: .
D gene: .
V gene: TRBV30
J gene: TRBJ1-3
CDR3 DNA: TGTGCCGGGCAGACAGTCCCTTCTGGAAACACCATATATTTT
CDR3 protein: CAGQTVPSGNTIYF

clone size: .
D gene: TRBD1
V gene: TRBV11-3
J gene: TRBJ2-5
CDR3 DNA: TGTGCCAGCAGCTTTGGTCAGGGGGAAGAGACCCAGTACTTC
CDR3 protein: CASSFGQGEETQYF

clone size: .
D gene: TRBD2
V gene: TRBV6-4
J gene: TRBJ2-1
CDR3 DNA: TGTGCCAGCAGTGTGACTAGCGGCTACTCCTACAATGAGCAGTTCTTC
CDR3 protein: CASSVTSGYSYNEQFF

clone size: once
D gene: TRBD1
V gene: TRBV27
J gene: TRBJ2-5
CDR3 DNA: TGTGCCAGCAGTTTTTCTCCCCTACCGACAGGGGGAGAGACCCAGTACTTC
CDR3 protein: CASSFSPLPTGGETQYF

clone size: .
D gene: TRBD2
V gene: TRBV7-4
J gene: TRBJ2-1
CDR3 DNA: TGTGCCAGCACCTTCAGGACTAGCATTTGCAATGAGCAGTTCTTC
CDR3 protein: CASTFRTSICNEQFF

clone size: .
D gene: .
V gene: TRBV4-1
J gene: TRBJ1-3
CDR3 DNA: TGCGCCAGCAGTCCACAGGGTACAGGAAACACCATATATTTT
CDR3 protein: CASSPQGTGNTIYF

clone size: .
D gene: .
V gene: TRBV7-9
J gene: TRBJ1-1
CDR3 DNA: TGTGCCAGCAGCTTAGAAGGGGCGGAGCCCGCTTTCTTT
CDR3 protein: CASSLEGAEPAFF

clone size: .
D gene: TRBD2
V gene: TRBV4-1
J gene: TRBJ2-5
CDR3 DNA: TGCGCCAGCAGCCAAGCGCCTAGCGGGGGAACCCAAGAGACCCAGTACTTC
CDR3 protein: CASSQAPSGGTQETQYF

clone size: once
D gene: .
V gene: TRBV6-5
J gene: TRBJ2-7
CDR3 DNA: TGTGCCAGCAGTTACCGCTCGGCGGGTTATGACGAGCAGTACTTC
CDR3 protein: CASSYRSAGYDEQYF

clone size: .
D gene: .
V gene: TRBV5-1
J gene: TRBJ1-2
CDR3 DNA: TGCGCCAGCAGCTTGACGGGTTCTAACTATGGCTACACCTTC
CDR3 protein: CASSLTGSNYGYTF

clone size: .
D gene: TRBD1
V gene: TRBV15
J gene: TRBJ2-5
CDR3 DNA: TGTGCCACCAGCAGAGAGGGACAGTACCAAGAGACCCAGTACTTC
CDR3 protein: CATSREGQYQETQYF

clone size: .
D gene: TRBD2
V gene: TRBV28
J gene: TRBJ2-7
CDR3 DNA: TGTGCCAGCAGTCTCGGGACTAGCGGGAGTGAGCAGTACTTC
CDR3 protein: CASSLGTSGSEQYF

clone size: .
D gene: .
V gene: TRBV6-5
J gene: TRBJ1-2
CDR3 DNA: TGTGCCAGCAGTTACTCCGGGACTAGTGGCTACACCTTC
CDR3 protein: CASSYSGTSGYTF

clone size: .
D gene: TRBD2
V gene: TRBV15
J gene: TRBJ2-1
CDR3 DNA: TGTGCCACCAGCAGAGATTGGGCGGGAGGGTTAAATGAGCAGTTCTTC
CDR3 protein: CATSRDWAGGLNEQFF

clone size: .
D gene: .
V gene: TRBV19
J gene: TRBJ1-1
CDR3 DNA: TGTGCCAGTGGACTCCTAGAAGCTTTCTTT
CDR3 protein: CASGLLEAFF

clone size: .
D gene: TRBD2
V gene: TRBV14
J gene: TRBJ2-3
CDR3 DNA: TGTGCCAGCAGCCAAGTATGGCTAGCGGGGGGTCTCCGCACAGATACGCAGTATTTT
CDR3 protein: CASSQVWLAGGLRTDTQYF

clone size: .
D gene: TRBD1
V gene: TRBV9
J gene: TRBJ1-3
CDR3 DNA: TGTGCCAGCAGCGTCGGGGACAGGGGGCGCCCGGGAGGAAACACCATATATTTT
CDR3 protein: CASSVGDRGRPGGNTIYF

clone size: .
D gene: .
V gene: TRBV5-4
J gene: TRBJ2-7
CDR3 DNA: TGTGCCAGCAGCTTTCACGACGAGGACGAGCAGTACTTC
CDR3 protein: CASSFHDEDEQYF

clone size: .
D gene: .
V gene: TRBV5-1
J gene: TRBJ2-7
CDR3 DNA: TGCGCCAGCAGCTTGGGCCAGAGCGGCTCCTACGAGCAGTACTTC
CDR3 protein: CASSLGQSGSYEQYF

clone size: .
D gene: .
V gene: TRBV29-1
J gene: TRBJ1-4
CDR3 DNA: TGCAGCGCAAATTCCGGGGGTCGCAATGAAAAACTGTTTTTT
CDR3 protein: CSANSGGRNEKLFF

clone size: few
D gene: TRBD1
V gene: TRBV2
J gene: TRBJ1-2
CDR3 DNA: TGTGCCAGCAGGGGACAGGGGGCAAAGGGCTACACCTTC
CDR3 protein: CASRGQGAKGYTF

clone size: .
D gene: .
V gene: TRBV21-1
J gene: TRBJ1-3
CDR3 DNA: TGTGCCAGCAGCAAATCTGCGGGGACTGGAAACACCATATATTTT
CDR3 protein: CASSKSAGTGNTIYF

clone size: .
D gene: TRBD1
V gene: TRBV29-1
J gene: TRBJ1-1
CDR3 DNA: TGCAGCGTTCGGACAGGGGGGTTGAACACTGAAGCTTTCTTT
CDR3 protein: CSVRTGGLNTEAFF

clone size: once
D gene: .
V gene: TRBV10-1
J gene: TRBJ2-3
CDR3 DNA: TGCGCCAGCAGCCTAACCCGCTTAGGAGCAGATACGCAGTATTTT
CDR3 protein: CASSLTRLGADTQYF

clone size: .
D gene: TRBD1
V gene: TRBV18
J gene: TRBJ1-5
CDR3 DNA: TGTGCCAGCTCACCACCAGGGCAGGGGGCCCCTAGGCAGCCCCAGCATTTT
CDR3 protein: CASSPPGQGAPRQPQHF

clone size: .
D gene: TRBD2
V gene: TRBV7-4
J gene: TRBJ2-7
CDR3 DNA: TGTGCCAGCAGCTTGGCTGAGCTAGCGGGGTACGAGCAGTACTTC
CDR3 protein: CASSLAELAGYEQYF

clone size: .
D gene: .
V gene: TRBV19
J gene: TRBJ2-7
CDR3 DNA: TGTGCCAGTAGTATGGCCGCGGGTGGGGAGCAGTACTTC
CDR3 protein: CASSMAAGGEQYF

clone size: .
D gene: TRBD1
V gene: TRBV2
J gene: TRBJ1-6
CDR3 DNA: TGTGCCAGCAGTGAAAATCTTAACAGGGGGAATTCACCCCTCCACTTT
CDR3 protein: CASSENLNRGNSPLHF

clone size: .
D gene: .
V gene: TRBV27
J gene: TRBJ1-4
CDR3 DNA: TGTGCCAGCAGTTTAAAGGGAGGGGAAAAACTGTTTTTT
CDR3 protein: CASSLKGGEKLFF

clone size: .
D gene: TRBD1
V gene: TRBV28
J gene: TRBJ2-7
CDR3 DNA: TGTGCCAGCAGTTCCAAGGGGGCTATGGGACAGGGTCTCTACGAGCAGTACTTC
CDR3 protein: CASSSKGAMGQGLYEQYF

clone size: .
D gene: .
V gene: TRBV7-6
J gene: TRBJ2-7
CDR3 DNA: TGTGCCAGCAGCTCCAACTACGAGCAGTACTTC
CDR3 protein: CASSSNYEQYF

clone size: once
D gene: .
V gene: TRBV5-1
J gene: TRBJ2-7
CDR3 DNA: TGCGCCAGCAGCTTTGACTGGAGGGTCGCCTACGAGCAGTACTTC
CDR3 protein: CASSFDWRVAYEQYF

clone size: once
D gene: TRBD2
V gene: TRBV6-5
J gene: TRBJ2-1
CDR3 DNA: TGTGCCAGCAGTTACAGGGCGGGGGGAACCTACAATGAGCAGTTCTTC
CDR3 protein: CASSYRAGGTYNEQFF

clone size: .
D gene: TRBD2
V gene: TRBV5-1
J gene: TRBJ2-5
CDR3 DNA: TGCGCCAGCATGGCTAGCGGGTTAGAGGAGACCCAGTACTTC
CDR3 protein: CASMASGLEETQYF

clone size: .
D gene: TRBD2
V gene: TRBV7-9
J gene: TRBJ2-7
CDR3 DNA: TGTGCCAGCAGTTTTAGCGGGGGGGCGGACGAGCAGTACTTC
CDR3 protein: CASSFSGGADEQYF

clone size: .
D gene: TRBD1
V gene: TRBV29-1
J gene: TRBJ2-1
CDR3 DNA: TGCAGCGTCTACCTCGGGACAGGGGGACATGAGCAGTTCTTC
CDR3 protein: CSVYLGTGGHEQFF

clone size: .
D gene: TRBD1
V gene: TRBV7-8
J gene: TRBJ2-2
CDR3 DNA: TGTGCCAGCAGCCAAAGGGGGCCTAACACCGGGGAGCTGTTTTTT
CDR3 protein: CASSQRGPNTGELFF

clone size: .
D gene: TRBD1
V gene: TRBV19
J gene: TRBJ2-1
CDR3 DNA: TGTGCCAGTAGTGCCGACAGGGGGGAATACAATGAGCAGTTCTTC
CDR3 protein: CASSADRGEYNEQFF

clone size: .
D gene: .
V gene: TRBV15
J gene: TRBJ1-3
CDR3 DNA: TGTGCCACCAGCAGAGATTTTAATCGCGAAAACACCATATATTTT
CDR3 protein: CATSRDFNRENTIYF

clone size: .
D gene: .
V gene: TRBV30
J gene: TRBJ1-6
CDR3 DNA: TGTGCCTGGAGAGAGAATTCACCCCTCCACTTT
CDR3 protein: CAWRENSPLHF